This paragraph covers one T cell receptor (beta chain) sequence. Its specificity is unknown. Repertoires were generated with immunoSEQ multiplex PCR, while TCRdb's copy carries only in-frame clones and drops some. The table lists fewer than 40,000 clones, approximately 96% of them singletons. This CDR3 is 14 amino acids long. With V trimmed by 7 bases and J by 15 bases, 14 bases remained unmatched. The germline gives CDR1 SGHKS, CDR2 YYEKEE (reference sequence). This entry comes from a study of regulatory and conventional T cells in RAG deficiency. Study conclusions and caveats: Sorted Omenn CD25-high CD127-low cells may not be bona fide Tregs. Shorter CDR3s in all patient subsets; >80% Treg-Tconv overlap in Omenn. Compared with controls, unique Treg TCR beta sequences dropped about 100-fold in Omenn syndrome and CID/AS.

Conventional CD4+ T cells were sorted from blood as CD25-low CD127-high cells. These same records also appear under a second study, on regulatory T cells. That investigation notes: The primer mix had 52 TRBV and 13 TRBJ primers. In patients, unique TRB V-J pairs were restricted and V/J usage skewed, especially in Tregs.

The receptor was isolated from a human donor in good health. Sequences were obtained from CD25- CD4+ T cells sorted from blood. The gene calls are TRBV5-5 and TRBJ2-1; 12 bases agree with TRBD1. The CDR3 loop reads CASGIRDRGPRVFF. CDR3 coding DNA: TGTGCCAGCGGGATCCGGGACAGGGGGCCCCGGGTGTTCTTC.